This entry lists 18 T cell receptor beta chains sequenced from one sample in a study of cytomegalovirus exposure and HLA in healthy donors (dated by TCRdb to the late 2010s). The library was built by means of the immunoSEQ multiplex PCR assay. The multiplex PCR relied on a mix of 60 forward primers for TCR Vbeta segments and 13 reverse primers for TCR Jbeta segments. The table was pulled from immuneACCESS by TCRdb, which kept in-frame rearrangements only. Such tables lose some clones; where checked, under half of the loss comes from unresolved V genes, and the rest has no known cause. The sample table holds 150,000 to 170,000 clones, of which 70% to 80% were seen once. The biggest ten clones account for 13% of the sample. Sequenced material: PBMCs. Every receptor here comes from a man aged 25-45 years in good health and CMV-seropositive.

This clone has only a few counts. This chain uses TRBV4-1 with TRBJ1-4, with D unclear. V lost 2 bases, J lost 2 bases, and 9 bases lay in between. The CDR3 extends over 15 amino acids. Germline assignment: CDR1 MGHRA and CDR2 YSYEKL. CDR3 region: CASSQLAATNEKLFF. For the CDR3, the DNA is TGCGCCAGCAGCCAATTAGCTGCGACTAATGAAAAACTGTTTTTT.

This clone was found a few times. The chain employs TRBV7-6 and TRBJ2-1; 9 positions match TRBD2. This CDR3 comprises 18 residues. The junction had 7 bases not matched to a gene; V was cut back by 1 base and J by 0 bases. Germline V CDR1 and CDR2: SGHVS, FNYEAQ. For the CDR3, the DNA is TGTGCCAGCAGCTTAGGGATAGCGGGAGCCGGCTCCTACAATGAGCAGTTCTTC. The encoded protein is CASSLGIAGAGSYNEQFF.

This clone is a singleton in its sample. V is TRBV4-2 and J is TRBJ2-1, with 8 positions matching TRBD1. This CDR3 region has 17 residues. V was pared by 4 bases and J by 7 bases, with 15 bases of the junction left unmatched. Germline CDR1 reads LGHNA; CDR2 reads YNFKEQ. The CDR3 region has the DNA TGTGCCAGCAGCCGAGAGACAGGGGAACCCTACACGAATGAGCAGTTCTTC. Translating it yields CASSRETGEPYTNEQFF.

The chain carries TRBV27 and TRBJ2-7; 9 bases line up with TRBD2. Germline CDR1 and CDR2: MNHEY and SMNVEV (reference sequence). The trim removed 3 bases at V and 4 bases at J, leaving 7 bases unmatched. The CDR3 contains 15 residues. CDR3 sequence: CASSFGGRDTYEQYF. In DNA, the CDR3 is TGTGCCAGCAGTTTTGGCGGGAGGGATACGTACGAGCAGTACTTC.

The rearrangement links TRBV19 to TRBJ2-7; TRBD2 is a possible D gene (6 bases). This CDR3 is built from 15 residues. V lost 3 bases, J lost 1 base, and 13 bases lay in between. The germline V gene has CDR1 LNHDA and CDR2 SQIVND (reference sequence). The CDR3, as DNA: TGTGCCAGTAGTATCAGGCTAGCGAGATCCTACGAGCAGTACTTC. Encoded protein: CASSIRLARSYEQYF.

This clone was counted once. V is TRBV27 and J is TRBJ2-1, with D uncertain. This CDR3 is built from 13 residues. V lost 5 bases, J lost 3 bases, and 8 bases lay in between. Germline V gives CDR1 MNHEY, CDR2 SMNVEV (reference sequence). CDR3 region: CASSLGDYNEQFF. The DNA for the CDR3 is TGTGCCAGCAGTCTAGGCGACTACAATGAGCAGTTCTTC.

The chain links TRBV2 to TRBJ1-5; a possible D gene is TRBD1 (5 bases). From germline, CDR1 is SNHLY and CDR2 FYNNEI. V lost 3 bases and J lost 6, with 9 bases in between. CDR3 length: 13 residues. In DNA form, the CDR3 reads TGTGCCAGCAGTGACCTAGGGGTTCAGCCCCAGCATTTT. Its translation: CASSDLGVQPQHF. The complete variable domain, with remaining parts taken from reference TRBV2 and TRBJ1-5, reads EPEVTQTPSHQVTQMGQEVILRCVPISNHLYFYWYRQILGQKVEFLVSFYNNEISEKSEIFDDQFSVERPDGSNFTLKIRSTKLEDSAMYFCASSDLGVQPQHFGDGTRLSIL.

J is TRBJ1-3 and V is TRBV28; TRBD1 matches 9 bases. Germline loops: CDR1 MDHEN, CDR2 SYDVKM. The CDR3 sequence is 14 residues long. Trimming took 6 bases from V and 4 from J; bases not matched to a gene: 4. The CDR3 DNA reads as TGTGCCAGCAGCCAACAGGGGGCGGGAAACACCATATATTTT. Translated, it gives CASSQQGAGNTIYF.

This clone has more than one count but fewer than ten. The genes are TRBV28 and TRBJ1-4, with TRBD1 as a possible D gene (6 bases). V lost 3 bases, J lost 8 bases, and 22 bases lay in between. In germline, CDR1 is MDHEN, CDR2 SYDVKM. The CDR3 is 17 amino acids. This CDR3 is CASSFLLEEGQGEKLFF. CDR3 DNA sequence: TGTGCCAGCAGTTTCCTCCTGGAAGAGGGTCAGGGGGAAAAACTGTTTTTT.

This chain links TRBV14 with TRBJ2-5; 7 bases align to TRBD2. TRBJ2-7 matches the DNA end more closely, so the J call is doubtful. Germline V gene sequence: CDR1 SGHDN, CDR2 FVKESK. The CDR3 loop spans 16 amino acids. CDR3 DNA: TGTGCCAGCAGCCAAGATCTGGCGGGAGCCTCCTACGAGCAGTACTTC. Protein product: CASSQDLAGASYEQYF.

The chain recombines TRBV27 with TRBJ2-3; tentative D call: TRBD2 (5 bases). The germline V gene has CDR1 MNHEY and CDR2 SMNVEV (reference sequence). The CDR3 has 12 amino acids. V lost 5 bases to trimming and J lost 6 bases, with 9 bases between them. Here the CDR3 DNA reads TGTGCCAGCAGTCGGGGAGTTGATACGCAGTATTTT. Its translation is CASSRGVDTQYF.

The chain couples TRBV7-2 to TRBJ1-1; D unclear. Germline V gene lookup returns CDR1 SGHTA and CDR2 FQGNSA. V lost 1 base and J 1 base, leaving 10 bases between the germline ends. This CDR3 comprises 15 residues. The DNA of the CDR3 is TGTGCCAGCAGCTTAGGTCACAACCGGAACACTGAAGCTTTCTTT. This gives the protein CASSLGHNRNTEAFF.

This rearrangement joins TRBV11-2 to TRBJ2-7; D is unclear. Germline assignment: CDR1 SGHAT and CDR2 FQNNGV. V was trimmed by 2 bases and J by 6 bases, leaving 5 bases between them. The CDR3 runs 11 residues. The CDR3 sequence is CASSLSFEQYF. In DNA form, the CDR3 reads TGTGCCAGCAGCTTATCATTCGAGCAGTACTTC. Full variable domain (rest looked up from reference TRBV11-2 and TRBJ2-7): EAGVAQSPRYKIIEKRQSVAFWCNPISGHATLYWYQQILGQGPKLLIQFQNNGVVDDSQLPKDRFSAERLKGVDSTLKIQPAKLEDSAVYLCASSLSFEQYFGPGTRLTVT.

The chain has TRBV27 and TRBJ2-1; no firm D call. V lost 1 base and J 4 bases, leaving 8 bases between the germline ends. Per the germline V gene, CDR1 is MNHEY and CDR2 is SMNVEV (reference sequence). CDR3 size: 14 residues. CDR3 sequence: CASSLFSQYNEQFF. The CDR3 DNA reads TGTGCCAGCAGTTTATTCTCGCAGTACAATGAGCAGTTCTTC.

The V call is TRBV11-2, the J call TRBJ1-2; possibly TRBD1 for D (6 bases). The CDR3 covers 14 residues. Trimming left V 7 bases short and J 2 bases short, with 14 bases between. The germline V gene has CDR1 SGHAT and CDR2 FQNNGV. This chain's CDR3 is CASTLAGGNYGYTF. The CDR3, as DNA: TGTGCCAGCACGCTCGCGGGGGGCAACTATGGCTACACCTTC.

The V call is TRBV13, the J call TRBJ2-7, with a tentative D call TRBD1 (6 bases). This CDR3 has 19 amino acids. Germline assignment: CDR1 PRHDT and CDR2 FYEKMQ (reference sequence). Trimming shortened V by 2 bases and J by 0 bases, and 23 bases separated the two germline ends. The CDR3 loop is CASSLPIRDTTTLSYEQYF. The CDR3 region has the DNA TGTGCCAGCAGCTTACCGATACGGGACACCACAACCCTCTCCTACGAGCAGTACTTC. Combining the CDR3 with reference TRBV13 and TRBJ2-7 gives the whole variable domain AAGVIQSPRHLIKEKRETATLKCYPIPRHDTVYWYQQGPGQDPQFLISFYEKMQSDKGSIPDRFSAQQFSDYHSELNMSSLELGDSALYFCASSLPIRDTTTLSYEQYFGPGTRLTVT.

The chain has TRBV6-1 and TRBJ1-5; a weak D match, TRBD1 (5 bases). The CDR3 has 14 residues. Per the germline V gene, CDR1 is MNHNS and CDR2 is SASEGT. The germline V and J ends were trimmed by 5 bases and 9 bases, with 17 bases remaining between them. The CDR3: CASSWGGSPRPQHF. The CDR3 DNA is TGTGCCAGCAGTTGGGGGGGGTCCCCCAGGCCCCAGCATTTT.

The chain combines TRBV9 with TRBJ2-3; D is possibly TRBD2 (5 bases). V was pared by 7 bases and J by 5 bases, with 23 bases between. Germline values: CDR1 SGDLS, CDR2 YYNGEE. CDR3 length: 16 residues. CDR3 loop: CASEDLPGKGLDTQYF. The CDR3 DNA sequence: TGTGCCAGCGAGGACTTGCCGGGGAAAGGTTTAGATACGCAGTATTTT. The variable domain in full, completed from reference TRBV9 and TRBJ2-3, reads DSGVTQTPKHLITATGQRVTLRCSPRSGDLSVYWYQQSLDQGLQFLIQYYNGEERAKGNILERFSAQQFPDLHSELNLSSLELGDSALYFCASEDLPGKGLDTQYFGPGTRLTVL.